There are many counts of the clone carrying this TCR beta chain. The source of the sample is a study of T cells in Graves' hyperthyroidism and ophthalmopathy. The investigators amplified TCR beta CDR3 regions from RNA transcripts. Using the HTBI primer set, a first-round RT-PCR was run on the TCR CDR3. TCRdb redid the calling of the multiplex PCR reads with MiXCR, one entry per CDR3 protein. Of over 500,000 distinct CDR3 sequences listed, 14% are singletons. From germline, CDR1 is LNHDA and CDR2 SQIVND (reference sequence). This CDR3 has 15 residues. Trimming removed 4 bases from V and 0 bases from J, with 12 bases in between.

The rearrangement uses TRBV19 and TRBJ1-2; D remains unclear. The clonotype originates from a middle-aged woman with Graves' hyperthyroidism. Sequenced input: blood. The CDR3 region is CASSKAWTANYGYTF. Written as DNA, the CDR3 is TGTGCCAGTAGTAAAGCCTGGACCGCTAACTATGGCTACACCTTC.